This paragraph reports one T cell receptor (beta chain). Its binding antigen is unknown. Base qualities were left out, and no much larger clone turns up one base away. The record originates from a study of CD8 T cell repertoires and HIV-1 epitope variants (dated by TCRdb to between 2020 and 2021). As for the study more broadly: In separate culture wells, T cells were stimulated with each of twenty-five peptides that represented autologous and known Gag and Nef epitope variants. Among the control conditions were a peptide pool of CMV, EBV and flu, the Ebola AY9 epitope serving as a negative control, and a well with no peptide. For roughly 10 days the cultures were kept in IMDM with gentamicin, and on days 3 and 7 half of the media was changed with IL-2, IL-7 and IL-15 added. Using the EasySep Human T Cell Enrichment Kit, T cells were enriched and then co-cultured with an equal number of autologous T cell-negative cells acting as antigen-presenting cells. An aliquot of 1M T cells was saved as an uncultured baseline condition, separate from the roughly 80 T cell cultures. A total of more than 75 T cell cultures were run, with each culture condition done in triplicate except for one peptide, which was done in duplicate. The epitopes tested were three Gag epitope families plus Nef HW9 and YT9. Here is what the overall study found, with its caveats: Of the nine antigen-specific TCR beta clonotypes identified, five to seven appeared cross-reactive for autologous or known escape epitope variants. The assay identified only TCR beta chains and indicated proliferation in response to antigen, without indicating T cell function or cytokine profile. The Nef KF9 family was recognized by five clonotypes and the HW9 family by one, and no responses to the TAALDMSHF plasma variant were observed.

The CDR3 has 15 amino acids, counting the end cysteine and phenylalanine. Only the CDR3 DNA is retained, 45 bases long and in frame from the first base. The germline V and J ends show losses of 7 bases and 8 bases respectively, and no gene match explains 11 bases of the junction. Based on the germline V gene (reference sequence), the CDR1 and CDR2 sequences are SGHAT and FQDESV. The EasySep Human CD8+ T Cell Enrichment Kit was used on day 10 to isolate CD8+ T cells from every culture. Sequencing of TCR beta CDR3 regions was performed at survey depth on the immunoSEQ platform. The QIAamp DNA micro kit was used to extract genomic DNA from every cultured and uncultured CD8+ T cell population. The source study handled its data this way. Samples with fewer than 5,000 productive reads were excluded, resulting in the removal of 5 of the 75 HIV peptide-stimulated cultures. A MANAFEST web app trimmed sequences to CDR3 and removed nonproductive sequences, CDR3s under 5 amino acids, and those not starting C or ending F/W. To count as antigen-specific, a clonotype had to be expanded in at least 2 of 3 replicates compared with the no-peptide control at FDR 0.01, and only within one epitope family. A frequency at least fivefold higher than in wells stimulated with peptides from other epitope families was additionally required for specific clonotypes. TCRdb provides this immuneACCESS table in a form limited to in-frame rearrangements. Some clones are lacking; in checked studies, under half of them reflect an unresolved V gene, and why the rest are absent is not known. V, J and clone size are those of that table, while D and trimming were read from the DNA. Within this sample are 6,000 to 7,000 clones, with approximately 70% of them counted one time only. The ten largest account for about 40% of the sample.

The sequence joins TRBV11-1 to TRBJ2-2, with 9 central nucleotides matching TRBD1. This sequence was found in a male donor with HIV. What was sequenced was cultured CD8+ T cells derived from PBMCs. Read as DNA, the sequence is TGTGCCAGCACCTCGACCACAGGGGGCCTGGGGGAGCTGTTTTTT. The translation is CASTSTTGGLGELFF.